These 18 T cell receptor beta chains were sequenced from one sample in a study of somatic mutations in cytotoxic T cells in rheumatoid arthritis (dated by TCRdb to about 2017). Libraries came from the immunoSEQ multiplex PCR assay. TCRdb re-hosts the immuneACCESS table, in-frame sequences only. Its copies lack some clones; in the studies checked, an unresolved V gene accounts for under half of them, and the cause for the rest is not known. Across this sample there are about 19,000 clones, with about 65% seen only once. Over 15% of the sample comes from the top ten. The sample consisted of CD8+ T cells sorted from blood. Every receptor here comes from an adult with rheumatoid arthritis.

J is TRBJ1-3 and V is TRBV9, with 7 bases fitting TRBD1. Germline CDR1 and CDR2: SGDLS and YYNGEE. This CDR3 contains 14 residues. With 3 bases clipped from V and 0 bases from J, the junction kept 0 bases outside the gene matches. Here the CDR3 DNA reads TGTGCCAGCAGCGGGACAGGCTCTGGAAACACCATATATTTT. It specifies CASSGTGSGNTIYF.

V is TRBV27 and J is TRBJ1-5; D is undetermined. Germline V lookup: CDR1 MNHEY, CDR2 SMNVEV (reference sequence). The CDR3 totals 13 residues. V lost 2 bases to trimming and J lost 3 bases, with 5 bases between them. CDR3 region: CASSLSYNQPQHF. The DNA of the CDR3 is TGTGCCAGCAGTTTAAGTTACAATCAGCCCCAGCATTTT.

The genes are TRBV9 and TRBJ1-6; tentatively, D is TRBD1 (5 bases). The germline V gene encodes CDR1 SGDLS and CDR2 YYNGEE. The CDR3 contains 16 residues. V dropped 4 bases and J dropped 8 bases, with 19 bases sitting between them. Here the CDR3 reads CASSSTGTGPDSPLHF. The CDR3 bases are TGTGCCAGCAGCTCTACTGGAACAGGCCCCGATTCACCCCTCCACTTT.

This clone is classed as medium-sized. J is TRBJ1-3 and V is TRBV7-2, with 7 nucleotides matching TRBD1. Germline V CDR1 and CDR2: SGHTA, FQGNSA. CDR3 length equals 17 residues. V shed 0 bases, J shed 0 bases, and the junction held 5 bases outside the gene matches. The CDR3 region has the DNA TGTGCCAGCAGCTTAGCCTCCGGGACAGACTCTGGAAACACCATATATTTT. Its translation: CASSLASGTDSGNTIYF.

The chain uses TRBV28 and TRBJ2-3, with 11 nucleotides matching TRBD2. This CDR3 comprises 18 residues. V lost 3 bases and J lost 2; bases outside the gene matches: 10. The germline V gene has CDR1 MDHEN and CDR2 SYDVKM. The CDR3 loop is CASSLYALAGANTDTQYF. The CDR3 DNA sequence: TGTGCCAGCAGTTTGTATGCACTAGCGGGAGCTAACACAGATACGCAGTATTTT.

This chain connects TRBV11-2 to TRBJ2-7; the match to TRBD1 covers 8 bases. Germline V gene sequence: CDR1 SGHAT, CDR2 FQNNGV. Trimming cost V 3 bases and J 7 bases; bases outside gene matches: 8. This CDR3 is 14 amino acids long. The CDR3: CASSLGTGGWEQYF. The CDR3 DNA is TGTGCCAGCAGCTTGGGAACAGGGGGTTGGGAGCAGTACTTC.

The V gene is TRBV11-1, the J gene TRBJ2-1; TRBD2 matches at 9 bases. Germline assignment: CDR1 SGHAT and CDR2 FQDESV (reference sequence). This CDR3 is 17 amino acids long. The J segment lost 3 bases and the V segment lost 1 base, leaving 7 bases of the junction unmatched. DNA for the CDR3: TGTGCCAGCAGCTTAGAAGGCGGGGGGGTTCTCTACAATGAGCAGTTCTTC. Its protein is CASSLEGGGVLYNEQFF. The full variable domain, completed using reference TRBV11-1 and TRBJ2-1, is EAEVAQSPRYKITEKSQAVAFWCDPISGHATLYWYRQILGQGPELLVQFQDESVVDDSQLPKDRFSAERLKGVDSTLKIQPAELGDSAMYLCASSLEGGGVLYNEQFFGPGTRLTVL.

The DNA for the CDR3 is TGTGCCAGCAGTTTCGCGGGGGGCCCTAGCACAGATACGCAGTATTTT. This encodes CASSFAGGPSTDTQYF. This rearrangement joins TRBV5-7 to TRBJ2-3; 8 bases are shared with TRBD2. TRBV5-7 is flagged as an ORF with uncertain function. With 5 bases clipped from V and 0 bases from J, the junction kept 8 bases outside the gene matches. The CDR3 has 16 amino acids.

This sequence joins TRBV7-9 and TRBJ2-7; 8 nucleotides match TRBD1. Looked up from germline, CDR1 is SEHNR and CDR2 is FQNEAQ (reference sequence). V dropped 1 base and J dropped 7; count of bases not matched to a gene: 18. The CDR3 loop spans 18 amino acids. The CDR3 region has the DNA TGTGCCAGCAGCTTAGTGGTCATGGCCGGGACAGGTTCTTATGAGCAGTACTTC. Translating gives CASSLVVMAGTGSYEQYF. The full variable domain, with the rest looked up from reference TRBV7-9 and TRBJ2-7, is DTGVSQNPRHKITKRGQNVTFRCDPISEHNRLYWYRQTLGQGPEFLTYFQNEAQLEKSRLLSDRFSAERPKGSFSTLEIQRTEQGDSAMYLCASSLVVMAGTGSYEQYFGPGTRLTVT.

The V and J genes are TRBV13 and TRBJ2-3; TRBD1 agrees at 7 bases. Germline loops: CDR1 PRHDT, CDR2 FYEKMQ (reference sequence). V was pared by 5 bases and J by 2 bases, with 7 bases of the junction left unmatched. CDR3 size: 15 residues. DNA of the CDR3: TGTGCCAGCAGCCCCGGACAGGCGAACACAGATACGCAGTATTTT. Amino acids: CASSPGQANTDTQYF.

The chain has TRBV7-9 and TRBJ2-5; maybe TRBD2 (6 bases). This CDR3 comprises 16 residues. Trimming cost V 6 bases and J 2 bases, with 19 bases left between them. Germline V CDR1 and CDR2: SEHNR, FQNEAQ (reference sequence). The CDR3 loop is CASSLGWAGIQETQYF. CDR3 nucleotides: TGTGCCAGCAGTCTGGGCTGGGCGGGGATACAAGAGACCCAGTACTTC.

This clone has a handful of counts. The rearrangement joins TRBV27 to TRBJ1-2, with D uncertain. V was pared by 8 bases and J by 2 bases, with 12 bases between. The germline V gene encodes CDR1 MNHEY and CDR2 SMNVEV (reference sequence). This CDR3 spans 13 amino acids. The CDR3: CASVGRLNYGYTF. In DNA, the CDR3 is TGTGCCAGCGTCGGCCGGTTAAACTATGGCTACACCTTC.

This clone was seen a handful of times. The chain is built from TRBV7-7 and TRBJ2-7, with TRBD1 as a possible D gene (6 bases). The V end was cut by 5 bases, the J end by 6 bases, with 14 bases between. The CDR3 has 13 amino acids. Germline CDR1 is SSHAT and CDR2 is FNYEAQ (reference sequence). As DNA, the CDR3 is TGTGCCAGCAGCAGGGGGTCTGGTTCCGAGCAGTACTTC. Its protein is CASSRGSGSEQYF.

Concerning this clone: This specimen includes other DNA sequences encoding the same CDR3. In DNA, the CDR3 is TGCGCCAGCAGCCAAGAGGCAGGGGATAACTATGGCTACACCTTC. This encodes CASSQEAGDNYGYTF. This chain joins TRBV4-1 and TRBJ1-2; D might be TRBD1 (6 bases). The CDR3 loop spans 15 amino acids. Germline assignment: CDR1 MGHRA and CDR2 YSYEKL. V lost 0 bases and J lost 1, with 9 bases in between.

The CDR3 DNA reads as TGCGCCAGCAGCCAAGATTCGGACAGGGGGACACCCCTCCACTTT. Protein sequence: CASSQDSDRGTPLHF. V usage is TRBV4-1 and J usage is TRBJ1-6; 10 bases line up with TRBD1. CDR1 and CDR2 from the germline V gene are MGHRA and YSYEKL. The CDR3 spans 15 residues. V shed 0 bases and J 11 bases; nucleotides not matched to a gene: 4.

This clone was counted between two and nine times. This chain connects TRBV4-2 to TRBJ1-1; D is uncertain. This CDR3 is built from 14 residues. Trimming shortened V by 0 bases and J by 5 bases, and 10 bases separated the two germline ends. CDR1 and CDR2 (germline): LGHNA, YNFKEQ. The CDR3 is CASSQEFTETEAFF. The CDR3 coding sequence is TGTGCCAGCAGCCAAGAATTCACGGAGACTGAAGCTTTCTTT.

CDR3 DNA: TGTGCCAGCAGCCATACCTTTAGCAGGGCTGGAAACACCATATATTTT. It yields the protein CASSHTFSRAGNTIYF. The rearrangement uses TRBV7-9 and TRBJ1-3, with a tentative D call TRBD1 (5 bases). This CDR3 comprises 16 residues. V was pared by 5 bases and J by 2 bases, with 16 bases between. Germline CDR1 reads SEHNR; CDR2 reads FQNEAQ (reference sequence).

The chain links TRBV28 to TRBJ2-1, with 7 bases matching TRBD2. Germline-derived CDR1 and CDR2 are MDHEN and SYDVKM. The CDR3 loop spans 14 amino acids. The trim removed 3 bases at V and 5 bases at J, leaving 4 bases unmatched. DNA of the CDR3: TGTGCCAGCAGTTTTGGGGACTACAACAATGAGCAGTTCTTC. Translation gives CASSFGDYNNEQFF.